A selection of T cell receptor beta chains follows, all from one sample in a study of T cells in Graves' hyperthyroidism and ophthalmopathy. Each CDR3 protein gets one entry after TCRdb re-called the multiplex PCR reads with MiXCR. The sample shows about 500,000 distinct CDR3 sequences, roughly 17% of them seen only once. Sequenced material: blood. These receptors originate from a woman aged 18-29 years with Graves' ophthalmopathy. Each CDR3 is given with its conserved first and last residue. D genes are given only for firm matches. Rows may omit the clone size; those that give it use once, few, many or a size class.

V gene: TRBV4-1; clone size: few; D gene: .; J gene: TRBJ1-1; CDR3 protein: CASKPGGGRNTEAFF; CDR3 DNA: TGCGCCAGCAAGCCGGGAGGGGGGCGGAACACTGAAGCTTTCTTT
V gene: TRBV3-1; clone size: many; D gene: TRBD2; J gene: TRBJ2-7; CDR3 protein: CASSQGGAGNSYEQYF; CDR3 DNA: TGTGCCAGCAGCCAAGGTGGAGCGGGGAACTCCTACGAGCAGTACTTC
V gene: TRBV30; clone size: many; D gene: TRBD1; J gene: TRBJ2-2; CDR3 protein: CAWLSGQGLTGELFF; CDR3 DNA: TGTGCCTGGCTATCGGGACAGGGGCTCACCGGGGAGCTGTTTTTT
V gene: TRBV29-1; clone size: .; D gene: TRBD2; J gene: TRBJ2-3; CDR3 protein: CSGTSGLGTQYF; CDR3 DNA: TGCAGCGGCACTAGCGGCCTAGGTACGCAGTATTTT
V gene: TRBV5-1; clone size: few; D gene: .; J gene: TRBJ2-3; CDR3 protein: CASSWAPRPGGTDTQYF; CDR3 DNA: TGCGCCAGCAGCTGGGCCCCGAGACCTGGAGGGACAGATACGCAGTATTTT
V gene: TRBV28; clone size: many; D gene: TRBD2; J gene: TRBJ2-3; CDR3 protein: CASRTGLADNTDTQYF; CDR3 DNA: TGTGCCAGCAGAACGGGACTAGCGGACAACACAGATACGCAGTATTTT
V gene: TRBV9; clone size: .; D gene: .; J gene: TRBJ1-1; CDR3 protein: CASSANTGGWTEAFF; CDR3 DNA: TGTGCCAGCAGCGCTAACACCGGGGGATGGACTGAAGCTTTCTTT
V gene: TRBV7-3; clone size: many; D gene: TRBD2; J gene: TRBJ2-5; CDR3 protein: CASSLTGLAGGRQETQYF; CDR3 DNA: TGTGCCAGCAGCTTAACCGGACTAGCGGGGGGCCGTCAAGAGACCCAGTACTTC
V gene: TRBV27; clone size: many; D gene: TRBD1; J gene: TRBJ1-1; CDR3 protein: CASSLYRGNTEAFF; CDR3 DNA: TGTGCCAGCAGTTTATACAGGGGAAACACTGAAGCTTTCTTT
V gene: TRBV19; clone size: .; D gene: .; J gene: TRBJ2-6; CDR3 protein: CASSIALFGANVLTF; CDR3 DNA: TGTGCCAGTAGTATCGCGCTGTTTGGGGCCAACGTCCTGACTTTC
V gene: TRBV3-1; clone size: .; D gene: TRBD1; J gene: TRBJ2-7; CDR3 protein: CASSHLPRVQGAHEQYF; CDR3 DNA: TGTGCCAGCAGCCACCTCCCCCGTGTACAGGGGGCCCACGAGCAGTACTTC
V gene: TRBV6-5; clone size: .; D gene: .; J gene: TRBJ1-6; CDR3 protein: CASSYNRNSPLHF; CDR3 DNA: TGTGCCAGCAGTTACAATCGAAATTCACCCCTCCACTTT
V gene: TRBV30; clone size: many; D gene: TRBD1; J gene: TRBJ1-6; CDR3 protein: CACYTGTGYNSPLHF; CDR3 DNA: TGTGCCTGTTATACCGGGACAGGTTATAATTCACCCCTCCACTTT
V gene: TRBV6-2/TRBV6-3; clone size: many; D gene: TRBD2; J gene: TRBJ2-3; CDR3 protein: CASSSRTSGRSTDTQYF; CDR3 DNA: TGTGCCAGCAGTTCCCGGACTAGCGGGAGATCCACAGATACGCAGTATTTT
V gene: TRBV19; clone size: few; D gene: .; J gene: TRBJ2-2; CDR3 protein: CASSPETGNTGELFF; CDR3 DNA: TGTGCCAGTAGTCCCGAGACGGGGAACACCGGGGAGCTGTTTTTT
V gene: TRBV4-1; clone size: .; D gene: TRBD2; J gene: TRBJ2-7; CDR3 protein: CASSSITSGTSYEQYF; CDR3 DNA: TGCGCCAGCAGCTCTATAACTAGCGGGACTAGCTACGAGCAGTACTTC
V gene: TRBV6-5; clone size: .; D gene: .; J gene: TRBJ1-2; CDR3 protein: CASSYSLGGSRGYTF; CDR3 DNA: TGTGCCAGCAGTTACTCGTTGGGGGGCTCGCGTGGCTACACCTTC
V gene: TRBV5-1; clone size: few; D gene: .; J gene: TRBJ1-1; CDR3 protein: CASSLGPNLNTEAFF; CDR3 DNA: TGCGCCAGCAGCTTGGGACCAAACCTGAACACTGAAGCTTTCTTT
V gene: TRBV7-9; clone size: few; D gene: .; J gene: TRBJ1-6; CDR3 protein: CASSGDGNNSPLHF; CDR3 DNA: TGTGCCAGCAGCGGGGACGGCAACAATTCACCCCTCCACTTT
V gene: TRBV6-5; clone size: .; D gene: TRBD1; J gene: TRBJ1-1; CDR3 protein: CASSYRDRTGVVFF; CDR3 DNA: TGTGCCAGCAGTTACCGGGACAGGACGGGAGTTGTTTTCTTT
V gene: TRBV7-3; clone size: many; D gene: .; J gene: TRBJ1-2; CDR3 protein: CASSPSGRLYYGYTF; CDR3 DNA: TGTGCCAGCAGCCCATCAGGACGGCTCTACTATGGCTACACCTTC
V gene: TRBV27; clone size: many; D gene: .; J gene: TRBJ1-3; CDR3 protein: CASRGPRGRSGNTIYF; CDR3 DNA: TGTGCCAGCAGGGGTCCGCGGGGACGATCTGGAAACACCATATATTTT
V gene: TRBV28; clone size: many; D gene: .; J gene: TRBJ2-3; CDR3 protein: CASSSQGVADTQYF; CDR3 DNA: TGTGCCAGCAGCTCACAGGGTGTTGCAGATACGCAGTATTTT
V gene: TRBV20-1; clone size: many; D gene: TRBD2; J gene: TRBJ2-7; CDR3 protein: CSARELAGASYEQYF; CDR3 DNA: TGCAGTGCTAGAGAACTAGCGGGAGCCTCCTACGAGCAGTACTTC
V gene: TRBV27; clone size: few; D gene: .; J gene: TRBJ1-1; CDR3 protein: CASSLSGSFTEAFF; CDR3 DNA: TGTGCCAGCAGTTTATCGGGCTCCTTCACTGAAGCTTTCTTT